The 16 T cell receptor beta chains below all came from one sample that was sequenced in a study of control samples from healthy donors and cancer patients. Produced via immunoSEQ multiplex PCR; TCRdb's table is partial and in-frame only. The table lists roughly 98,000 clones, roughly 82% of them singletons, with approximately 9.4% in the top ten. The sample taken for sequencing was blood. These receptors were obtained from a woman in her fifties or sixties in good health.

The J gene is TRBJ2-5, the V gene TRBV6-6; TRBD1 matches 7 bases. The CDR3 contains 14 residues. Germline V lookup: CDR1 MNHNY, CDR2 SVGAGI (reference sequence). Trimming at V came to 5 bases and at J to 2 bases, leaving 5 bases not matched to a gene. CDR3 in DNA: TGTGCCAGCAGTCTGACGGGACAGCAAGAGACCCAGTACTTC. As protein: CASSLTGQQETQYF.

The rearrangement joins TRBV7-2 to TRBJ1-1; possibly TRBD1 for D (5 bases). The V end was cut by 0 bases, the J end by 2 bases, with 16 bases between. The length of the CDR3 is 17 residues. Germline assignment: CDR1 SGHTA and CDR2 FQGNSA. The CDR3 loop reads CASSLALIRRVNTEAFF. The CDR3 DNA reads TGTGCCAGCAGCTTAGCCCTCATTCGCAGGGTAAACACTGAAGCTTTCTTT.

The CDR3 loop is CASSSHFRETQYF. DNA for the CDR3: TGTGCCAGCAGCTCCCACTTCCGAGAGACCCAGTACTTC. The rearrangement uses TRBV11-3 and TRBJ2-5; D unclear. This CDR3 is built from 13 residues. V shed 4 bases and J shed 4 bases, with 10 bases lying between them. Germline V gene data show CDR1 as SGHNT and CDR2 as YENEEA.

Concerning this clone: Its ends do not fully match the called genes, so a read error is possible. The chain has TRBV5-5 and TRBJ1-6; the D is unclear. This CDR3 contains 17 residues. CDR1 and CDR2 from the germline V gene are SGHKS and YYEKEE (reference sequence). The CDR3 region has the DNA TGTGCCAGCAGCTTAAGGCAAGACTTCTCCCATAATTCACCCCTCCACTTT. It is translated as CASSLRQDFSHNSPLHF.

This chain joins TRBV4-1 and TRBJ1-4; a weak D match, TRBD1 (6 bases). This CDR3 has 16 amino acids. V shed 1 base and J shed 7 bases, with 16 bases lying between them. Germline V lookup: CDR1 MGHRA, CDR2 YSYEKL. CDR3 nucleotide sequence: TGCGCCAGCAGCCAAGTATGGGAGGGGGGTGGTGAAAAACTGTTTTTT. Translation gives CASSQVWEGGGEKLFF.

This chain uses TRBV7-6 with TRBJ1-3, with D hard to call. There are 15 residues in the CDR3. Per the germline V gene, CDR1 is SGHVS and CDR2 is FNYEAQ. Between the trimmed V and J ends, which lost 2 bases and 1 base, there was a span of 9 bases. The CDR3 region has the DNA TGTGCCAGCAGCTTATGGGGAGGGTCTGGAAACACCATATATTTT. This gives the protein CASSLWGGSGNTIYF. The variable domain in full, with the rest retrieved from reference TRBV7-6 and TRBJ1-3, is GAGVSQSPRYKVTKRGQDVALRCDPISGHVSLYWYRQALGQGPEFLTYFNYEAQQDKSGLPNDRFSAERPEGSISTLTIQRTEQRDSAMYRCASSLWGGSGNTIYFGEGSWLTVV.

This sequence joins TRBV28 and TRBJ1-4; a possible D gene is TRBD1 (5 bases). In germline, CDR1 is MDHEN, CDR2 SYDVKM. V was clipped by 7 bases and J by 8 bases, with 14 bases between them. The CDR3 length is 13 residues. The chain's CDR3 is CASTGSVSEKLFF. For the CDR3, the DNA is TGTGCCAGCACAGGGAGCGTTAGCGAAAAACTGTTTTTT.

The chain carries TRBV4-3 and TRBJ1-6; no reliable D call. The CDR3 extends over 14 amino acids. Germline CDR1 reads LGHNA; CDR2 reads YSLEER. Trimming took 2 bases from V and 8 from J, leaving 10 bases between them. CDR3 nucleotides: TGCGCCAGCAGCCAACGGTCCGATGATTCACCCCTCCACTTT. This encodes CASSQRSDDSPLHF.

CDR3: CASSQGAGGTYEQYF. For the CDR3, the DNA is TGCGCCAGCAGCCAAGGGGCAGGGGGCACCTACGAGCAGTACTTC. The rearrangement links TRBV4-1 to TRBJ2-7; 8 nucleotides match TRBD1. V was pared by 1 base and J by 2 bases, with 4 bases of the junction left unmatched. Germline V gene lookup returns CDR1 MGHRA and CDR2 YSYEKL. The CDR3 contains 15 residues.

The chain couples TRBV7-6 to TRBJ2-7; 9 bases agree with TRBD1. This CDR3 spans 14 amino acids. Germline CDR1 is SGHVS and CDR2 is FNYEAQ. Trimming removed 4 bases from V and 2 bases from J; junction bases left unmatched: 3. CDR3 DNA sequence: TGTGCCAGCAGCTCCGGGACAGGGCCCTACGAGCAGTACTTC. This translates into CASSSGTGPYEQYF. The variable domain in full, with the rest retrieved from reference TRBV7-6 and TRBJ2-7, is GAGVSQSPRYKVTKRGQDVALRCDPISGHVSLYWYRQALGQGPEFLTYFNYEAQQDKSGLPNDRFSAERPEGSISTLTIQRTEQRDSAMYRCASSSGTGPYEQYFGPGTRLTVT.

The chain carries TRBV5-4 and TRBJ2-7; tentative D call: TRBD1 (6 bases). This CDR3 region has 14 residues. Germline V gene data show CDR1 as SGHNT and CDR2 as YYREEE (reference sequence). V was clipped by 4 bases and J by 7 bases, with 18 bases between them. The chain's CDR3 is CASSLWGYREEQYF. Written as DNA, the CDR3 is TGTGCCAGCAGCCTATGGGGGTACAGGGAAGAGCAGTACTTC.

The table lists this clone with a few counts. CDR3 residues: CSVAPATEAFF. The DNA of the CDR3 is TGCAGCGTTGCCCCGGCCACTGAAGCTTTCTTT. The V gene is TRBV29-1, the J gene TRBJ1-1; D is ambiguous. Trimming shortened V by 4 bases and J by 4 bases, and 7 bases separated the two germline ends. The CDR3 runs 11 residues. The V gene's germline CDR1 is SQVTM and CDR2 ANQGSEA.

V is TRBV19 and J is TRBJ1-6; 9 bases agree with TRBD1. Germline CDR1 reads LNHDA; CDR2 reads SQIVND (reference sequence). The ends lost 9 bases at V and 9 bases at J; junction bases unmatched: 9. There are 14 residues in the CDR3. Written as DNA, the CDR3 is TGTGCCAGCGGGACAGGGCTTTCTACTTCACCCCTCCACTTT. Residues: CASGTGLSTSPLHF.

The rearrangement links TRBV19 to TRBJ1-2, with D possibly being TRBD1 (5 bases). There are 14 residues in the CDR3. The germline V gene encodes CDR1 LNHDA and CDR2 SQIVND (reference sequence). V was trimmed by 5 bases and J by 7 bases, leaving 17 bases between them. As DNA, the CDR3 is TGTGCCAGTAGTTCCTCCGGGACCCTGATTGGCTACACCTTC. Translated: CASSSSGTLIGYTF.

As for this clone: Other DNA variants within this sample encode the same CDR3. This sequence joins TRBV12-3 or TRBV12-4 and TRBJ2-7; D not certain. This CDR3 is 11 amino acids long. V lost 3 bases to trimming and J lost 4 bases, with 4 bases between them. The CDR3 sequence: CASSLGYEQYF. CDR3 DNA: TGTGCCAGCAGTTTGGGATACGAGCAGTACTTC.

The rearrangement links TRBV4-1 to TRBJ1-1; no definite D call. This CDR3 comprises 13 residues. The V and J ends lost 2 bases and 5 bases respectively, with 9 bases between them. CDR1 and CDR2 (germline): MGHRA, YSYEKL. The CDR3 loop is CASSQIHWTEAFF. Written as DNA, the CDR3 is TGCGCCAGCAGCCAAATACACTGGACTGAAGCTTTCTTT.